This passage covers 15 T cell receptor beta chains from one sample sequenced in a study of T cells in localized non-small cell lung cancer. Profiled with immunoSEQ multiplex PCR; TCRdb holds only in-frame clones, not every one. The sample carries tens of thousands of clones, 88% recorded once. Sample: peripheral blood, taken before any cancer treatment. The receptors stem from a woman aged 40 to 75 with stage I squamous cell lung carcinoma.

The chain combines TRBV6-5 with TRBJ1-2; 8 bases are shared with TRBD1. CDR3 length: 14 residues. After removal of 2 bases from V and 7 bases from J, the junction contained 6 bases not matched to a gene. Germline V gene data show CDR1 as MNHEY and CDR2 as SVGAGI. This CDR3 is CASSYVGRGLGYTF. DNA of the CDR3: TGTGCCAGCAGTTACGTCGGCAGGGGGCTTGGCTACACCTTC.

In its sample, this clone was seen once. The chain joins TRBV30 to TRBJ1-5; no definite D call. This CDR3 comprises 12 residues. Per germline, CDR1 GTSNPN and CDR2 SVGIG (reference sequence). V lost 2 bases, J lost 6 bases, and 8 bases lay in between. The CDR3 bases are TGTGCCTGGAGTTTCCCGAGTCAGCCCCAGCATTTT. Encoded protein: CAWSFPSQPQHF.

The rearrangement links TRBV28 to TRBJ1-3; D not certain. Germline-derived CDR1 and CDR2 are MDHEN and SYDVKM. V was clipped by 4 bases and J by 2 bases, with 3 bases between them. The length of the CDR3 is 12 residues. CDR3 DNA: TGTGCCAGCAGTTGGGCTGGAAACACCATATATTTT. It yields the protein CASSWAGNTIYF.

This rearrangement joins TRBV18 to TRBJ2-3; D is tentatively TRBD1 or TRBD2 (5 bases each). The CDR3 length is 16 residues. CDR1 and CDR2 (germline): KGHSH, LQKENI. V lost 2 bases, J lost 8 bases, and 20 bases lay in between. CDR3 amino acids: CASSPYGTAIQGTQYF. The CDR3 coding sequence is TGTGCCAGCTCACCATACGGGACCGCCATTCAGGGTACGCAGTATTTT.

CDR3 nucleotides: TGTGCCAGCCTCCAGGGGGCCCTACGCTGGACTGAAGCTTTCTTT. It yields the protein CASLQGALRWTEAFF. The chain links TRBV6-1 to TRBJ1-1; 8 bases fit TRBD1. The V gene end was trimmed by 8 bases and the J gene end by 5 bases; junction bases not matched to a gene: 13. The germline V gene has CDR1 MNHNS and CDR2 SASEGT. The CDR3 has 15 residues.

CDR3 in amino acids: CASSQGQQAPTGYTF. The CDR3 DNA follows: TGTGCCAGCAGCCAAGGGCAACAGGCCCCTACTGGCTACACCTTC. This chain uses TRBV4-2 with TRBJ1-2, with D tentatively TRBD1 (5 bases). The V gene lost 1 base and the J gene lost 7 bases, with 16 bases spanning the gap. The germline V gene has CDR1 LGHNA and CDR2 YNFKEQ. This CDR3 spans 15 amino acids.

The rearrangement links TRBV6-5 to TRBJ2-7; D could derive from TRBD1 or TRBD2 (5 bases each). The CDR3 is 14 amino acids. V lost 2 bases and J lost 0, with 8 bases in between. From germline, CDR1 is MNHEY and CDR2 SVGAGI. The CDR3 reads CASSYTGHSYEQYF. DNA of the CDR3: TGTGCCAGCAGTTACACGGGGCACTCCTACGAGCAGTACTTC.

The chain couples TRBV2 to TRBJ1-2, with D tentatively TRBD1 (5 bases). Looked up from germline, CDR1 is SNHLY and CDR2 is FYNNEI. This CDR3 has 14 residues. V was pared by 5 bases and J by 4 bases, with 14 bases between. CDR3 protein: CASSRDGNIYGYTF. As DNA, the CDR3 is TGTGCCAGCAGTCGGGACGGAAACATCTATGGCTACACCTTC.

The chain has TRBV2 and TRBJ1-1; D might be TRBD1 (6 bases). The V gene lost 7 bases and the J gene lost 0 bases, with 12 bases spanning the gap. The length of the CDR3 is 14 residues. CDR1 SNHLY and CDR2 FYNNEI come from the germline V gene. CDR3 protein: CASNFRGLNTEAFF. CDR3 coding DNA: TGTGCCAGCAACTTCAGGGGTTTGAACACTGAAGCTTTCTTT.

The gene calls are TRBV4-2 and TRBJ2-1; 8 positions match TRBD2. This CDR3 spans 15 amino acids. Germline CDR1 and CDR2: LGHNA and YNFKEQ. Trimming removed 0 bases from V and 6 bases from J; junction bases left unmatched: 4. The CDR3 DNA sequence: TGTGCCAGCAGCCAAGAATTCGGGACTAGCAATGAGCAGTTCTTC. Translation: CASSQEFGTSNEQFF.

The chain is built from TRBV2 and TRBJ1-2, with D unresolved. The CDR3 sequence is 13 residues long. The ends were cut back, 1 base at V and 7 bases at J, with 10 bases in the middle. The V gene's germline CDR1 is SNHLY and CDR2 FYNNEI. The CDR3 sequence: CASSEGEGRGYTF. The CDR3, as DNA: TGTGCCAGCAGTGAAGGGGAGGGTCGTGGCTACACCTTC.

The V gene is TRBV11-1, the J gene TRBJ1-2; D is unclear. This CDR3 comprises 12 residues. Looked up from germline, CDR1 is SGHAT and CDR2 is FQDESV (reference sequence). Trimming took 1 base from V and 5 from J, leaving 5 bases between them. The CDR3, as DNA: TGTGCCAGCAGCTTAGAAGGGTATGGCTACACCTTC. Its translation is CASSLEGYGYTF.

The chain employs TRBV5-1 and TRBJ1-5; weak D call: TRBD1 (5 bases). The CDR3 runs to 15 residues. Germline V gene data show CDR1 as SGHRS and CDR2 as YFSETQ. Trimming removed 4 bases from V and 5 bases from J, with 16 bases in between. CDR3 loop: CASSPGPLMDQPQHF. CDR3 nucleotides: TGCGCCAGCAGCCCGGGACCCCTCATGGATCAGCCCCAGCATTTT.

As DNA, the CDR3 is TGTGCCAGCAGCGCCCAAGGGGACAGGGGCTACGAGCAGTACTTC. It translates to CASSAQGDRGYEQYF. The chain uses TRBV9 and TRBJ2-7, with 10 bases matching TRBD1. Trimming at V came to 3 bases and at J to 3 bases, leaving 6 bases not matched to a gene. Germline V gene lookup returns CDR1 SGDLS and CDR2 YYNGEE. The CDR3 has 15 residues.

This clone was recorded a few times. The gene calls are TRBV15 and TRBJ1-1; 8 bases agree with TRBD1. This CDR3 region has 15 residues. V lost 4 bases and J lost 10; bases outside the gene matches: 14. Germline CDR1 reads LNHNV; CDR2 reads YYDKDF (reference sequence). The CDR3 nucleotides are TGTGCCACCAGCACTGCACCCGACAGGGGTCTTCGAGCTTTCTTT. Its protein product is CATSTAPDRGLRAFF.